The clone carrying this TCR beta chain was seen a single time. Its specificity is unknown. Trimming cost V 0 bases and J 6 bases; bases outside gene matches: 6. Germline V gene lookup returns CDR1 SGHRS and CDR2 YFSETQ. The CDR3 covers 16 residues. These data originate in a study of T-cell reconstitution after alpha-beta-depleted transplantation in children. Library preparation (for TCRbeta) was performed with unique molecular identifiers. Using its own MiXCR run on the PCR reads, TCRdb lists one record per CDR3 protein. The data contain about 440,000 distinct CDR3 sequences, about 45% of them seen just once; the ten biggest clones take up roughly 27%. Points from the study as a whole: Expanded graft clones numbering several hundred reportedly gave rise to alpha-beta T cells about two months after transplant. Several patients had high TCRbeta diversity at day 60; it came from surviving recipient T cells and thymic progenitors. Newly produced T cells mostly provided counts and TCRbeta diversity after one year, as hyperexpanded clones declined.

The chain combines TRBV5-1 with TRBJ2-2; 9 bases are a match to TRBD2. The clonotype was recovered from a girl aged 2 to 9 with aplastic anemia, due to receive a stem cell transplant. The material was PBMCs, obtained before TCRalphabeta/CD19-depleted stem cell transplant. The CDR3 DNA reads TGCGCCAGCAGCTTGGTAATTAGCGGGAGACCCGGGGAGCTGTTTTTT. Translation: CASSLVISGRPGELFF.